These 31 T cell receptor beta chains originate from one sample sequenced in a study of blood T cell repertoires in COVID-19. This table comes from immunoSEQ multiplex PCR, and its TCRdb copy is limited to in-frame clones, with some not included. The sample has 100,000 to 150,000 clones; roughly 89% are singletons. Specimen: PBMCs or T cells enriched from blood (not recorded which). These TCRs come from a woman aged 30 to 39 who had recovered from COVID-19.

The V gene is TRBV6-5, the J gene TRBJ2-3, with a weak D call TRBD2 (6 bases). This CDR3 comprises 16 residues. Germline V CDR1 and CDR2: MNHEY, SVGAGI. The V end was cut by 2 bases, the J end by 3 bases, with 15 bases between. CDR3 coding DNA: TGTGCCAGCAGTTACGGGTCGGTAGCGGCGACAGATACGCAGTATTTT. This codes for CASSYGSVAATDTQYF.

The rearrangement joins TRBV7-2 to TRBJ2-7; D is ambiguous. Germline V gene sequence: CDR1 SGHTA, CDR2 FQGNSA. CDR3 length: 15 amino acids. V was trimmed by 7 bases and J by 0 bases, leaving 16 bases between them. DNA for the CDR3: TGTGCCAGCACTGAAGAGACTGGTTCCTCCTACGAGCAGTACTTC. It yields the protein CASTEETGSSYEQYF.

This chain uses TRBV28 with TRBJ1-4; the D gene is possibly TRBD1 (5 bases). This CDR3 is built from 15 residues. V lost 1 base and J 7 bases, leaving 13 bases between the germline ends. Germline CDR1 and CDR2: MDHEN and SYDVKM. The CDR3 region has the DNA TGTGCCAGCAGTTTATTAGGGCAGGGAATTGAAAAACTGTTTTTT. Its translation: CASSLLGQGIEKLFF.

The J gene is TRBJ2-1, the V gene TRBV20-1; no firm D call. CDR3 length equals 13 residues. The germline V and J ends were trimmed by 3 bases and 10 bases, with 16 bases remaining between them. Germline lookup yields CDR1 DFQATT and CDR2 SNEGSKA (reference sequence). CDR3 bases: TGCAGTGCTAGTCCCTCCGGTTTGTGGGAGCAGTTCTTC. Encoded protein: CSASPSGLWEQFF.

The genes are TRBV12-3 or TRBV12-4 and TRBJ1-1, with D unresolved. Trimming removed 4 bases from V and 0 bases from J, with 6 bases in between. The CDR3 spans 13 residues. The CDR3 coding sequence is TGTGCCAGCAGTTCGCGGGTGAACACTGAAGCTTTCTTT. Amino acids: CASSSRVNTEAFF.

The chain carries TRBV10-3 and TRBJ1-4; 8 bases fit TRBD1. Trimming took 5 bases from V and 8 from J; bases not matched to a gene: 16. CDR3 size: 17 residues. Germline loops: CDR1 ENHRY, CDR2 SYGVKD. CDR3 coding DNA: TGTGCCATCAGTTCGACCACTATAGGACAGGGAGGCGAAAAACTGTTTTTT. Translating it yields CAISSTTIGQGGEKLFF.

The chain links TRBV3-1 (or the pseudogene TRBV3-2) to TRBJ2-1, with 11 bases aligning to TRBD2. V was pared by 5 bases and J by 3 bases, with 6 bases of the junction left unmatched. The CDR3 totals 16 residues. CDR1 and CDR2 from the germline V gene are LGHDT and YNNKEL (reference sequence). CDR3 protein: CASSSVAGGYYNEQFF. For the CDR3, the DNA is TGTGCCAGCAGCTCGGTAGCGGGAGGGTACTACAATGAGCAGTTCTTC.

This chain uses TRBV4-1 with TRBJ1-4; D is ambiguous. The CDR3 is 15 amino acids. Germline V CDR1 and CDR2: MGHRA, YSYEKL. V was trimmed by 3 bases and J by 7 bases, leaving 15 bases between them. CDR3 sequence reads: CASSQQSRQAEKLFF. In nucleotides, the CDR3 is TGCGCCAGCAGCCAGCAGAGTAGACAAGCTGAAAAACTGTTTTTT.

The J gene is TRBJ2-7, the V gene TRBV28; the D gene is possibly TRBD2 (5 bases). Trimming took 2 bases from V and 0 from J, leaving 14 bases between them. Germline V CDR1 and CDR2: MDHEN, SYDVKM. This CDR3 comprises 16 residues. The CDR3 sequence is CASSLGGPGSSYEQYF. The CDR3 DNA sequence: TGTGCCAGCAGTTTAGGCGGGCCCGGGTCCTCCTACGAGCAGTACTTC.

The CDR3 here is CASSDRGTEAFF. The CDR3, as DNA: TGTGCCAGCAGCGACAGGGGTACTGAAGCTTTCTTT. The chain links TRBV5-4 to TRBJ1-1; 8 bases fit TRBD1. This CDR3 has 12 residues. Germline CDR1 is SGHNT and CDR2 is YYREEE (reference sequence). J was trimmed by 5 bases and V by 4 bases; bases with no gene match: 1.

This clone was observed a handful of times. The rearrangement joins TRBV19 to TRBJ2-7; 11 bases line up with TRBD2. The V gene's germline CDR1 is LNHDA and CDR2 SQIVND (reference sequence). The CDR3 contains 18 residues. V trimming: 5 bases; J trimming: 0 bases; junction bases outside the gene matches: 12. CDR3 amino acids: CASSPGLAGRPISYEQYF. The CDR3 DNA reads as TGTGCCAGTAGTCCTGGACTAGCGGGCCGACCCATCTCCTACGAGCAGTACTTC.

This clone was observed a few times. This chain joins TRBV7-3 and TRBJ2-1, with 7 positions matching TRBD2. The V gene end was trimmed by 2 bases and the J gene end by 7 bases; junction bases not matched to a gene: 8. In germline, CDR1 is SGHTA, CDR2 FQGTGA. The CDR3 covers 15 residues. In DNA, the CDR3 is TGTGCCAGCAGCTTATATCGCGGGAGAGAGAATGAGCAGTTCTTC. Protein: CASSLYRGRENEQFF.

J is TRBJ1-1 and V is TRBV9; 10 bases match TRBD1. The CDR3 spans 15 residues. V trimming: 0 bases; J trimming: 9 bases; junction bases outside the gene matches: 8. Germline-derived CDR1 and CDR2 are SGDLS and YYNGEE. As DNA, the CDR3 is TGTGCCAGCAGCGTAGACCCGGGGACAGGGGAGAAAGCTTTCTTT. Translation: CASSVDPGTGEKAFF.

The V gene is TRBV5-4, the J gene TRBJ2-5; a possible D gene is TRBD1 (6 bases). The CDR3 spans 13 residues. V shed 3 bases and J shed 4 bases, with 10 bases lying between them. CDR1 and CDR2 (germline): SGHNT, YYREEE (reference sequence). The CDR3 coding sequence is TGTGCCAGCAGCTCCGGGACACGAGAGACCCAGTACTTC. Translation: CASSSGTRETQYF. Filled out from reference TRBV5-4 and TRBJ2-5, the complete variable domain reads ETGVTQSPTHLIKTRGQQVTLRCSSQSGHNTVSWYQQALGQGPQFIFQYYREEENGRGNFPPRFSGLQFPNYSSELNVNALELDDSALYLCASSSGTRETQYFGPGTRLLVL.

The rearrangement links TRBV18 to TRBJ2-7, with 12 bases fitting TRBD2. Germline assignment: CDR1 KGHSH and CDR2 LQKENI. CDR3 size: 15 residues. V trimming: 4 bases; J trimming: 2 bases; junction bases outside the gene matches: 3. The CDR3 DNA follows: TGTGCCAGCTCACGGACTAGCGGGGAAGCCTACGAGCAGTACTTC. Translation gives CASSRTSGEAYEQYF.

This chain uses TRBV30 with TRBJ2-1, with D hard to call. Trimming removed 8 bases from V and 6 bases from J, with 20 bases in between. Germline CDR1 is GTSNPN and CDR2 is SVGIG (reference sequence). This CDR3 is built from 14 residues. DNA for the CDR3: TGTGCCGCCGACCTCCGGGTGGTTGGCAATGAGCAGTTCTTC. Its translation: CAADLRVVGNEQFF.

The chain recombines TRBV28 with TRBJ1-1; D perhaps matches TRBD1 (5 bases). CDR1 is MDHEN, CDR2 SYDVKM, per germline. V gave up 4 bases and J gave up 0 bases, with 9 bases separating them. The CDR3 loop spans 14 amino acids. The CDR3 DNA sequence: TGTGCCAGCAGTTCGGCAGGGCTGAACACTGAAGCTTTCTTT. This translates into CASSSAGLNTEAFF.

The rearrangement joins TRBV4-1 to TRBJ2-1; D is undetermined. CDR1 and CDR2 from the germline V gene are MGHRA and YSYEKL. The CDR3 runs 13 residues. V lost 3 bases, J lost 0 bases, and 3 bases lay in between. DNA of the CDR3: TGCGCCAGCAGCCACATCTCCTACAATGAGCAGTTCTTC. It yields the protein CASSHISYNEQFF.

This chain joins TRBV14 and TRBJ1-1; 8 nucleotides match TRBD1. From germline, CDR1 is SGHDN and CDR2 FVKESK. The ends lost 3 bases at V and 6 bases at J; junction bases unmatched: 9. The CDR3 is made up of 15 amino acids. The CDR3 protein is CASSQALRGPAEAFF. The CDR3 nucleotides are TGTGCCAGCAGCCAGGCCCTCAGGGGGCCGGCTGAAGCTTTCTTT.

The V call is TRBV27, the J call TRBJ1-1, with 8 bases matching TRBD1. In germline, CDR1 is MNHEY, CDR2 SMNVEV (reference sequence). V gave up 4 bases and J gave up 1 base; unmatched junction bases: 17. CDR3 size: 19 residues. CDR3 region: CASSWRSPAQGAGNTEAFF. The CDR3 nucleotides are TGTGCCAGCAGTTGGCGCTCACCAGCTCAGGGGGCGGGGAACACTGAAGCTTTCTTT.

The rearrangement joins TRBV29-1 to TRBJ2-7; 9 nucleotides line up with TRBD2. V gave up 1 base and J gave up 0 bases; unmatched junction bases: 1. CDR1 and CDR2 from the germline V gene are SQVTM and ANQGSEA. The CDR3 covers 14 residues. In nucleotides, the CDR3 is TGCAGCGTTGAAGGGCGGGAGGGCTCCTACGAGCAGTACTTC. As protein: CSVEGREGSYEQYF.

The chain carries TRBV27 and TRBJ2-5, with D uncertain. The CDR3 runs 14 residues. Germline V gene sequence: CDR1 MNHEY, CDR2 SMNVEV (reference sequence). V was cut by 5 bases and J by 5 bases, with 15 bases left in between. The CDR3 DNA follows: TGTGCCAGCAGTCTAACACTAAGTGGGGAGACCCAGTACTTC. Translating gives CASSLTLSGETQYF.

The genes are TRBV19 and TRBJ2-7; TRBD2 matches at 14 bases. Unmatched junction bases numbered 5, after V lost 6 bases and J lost 4 bases. From germline, CDR1 is LNHDA and CDR2 SQIVND (reference sequence). The CDR3 sequence is 15 residues long. The DNA of the CDR3 is TGTGCCAGTAGCCCCGGGACTAGCGGGAGTTACGAGCAGTACTTC. Translating it yields CASSPGTSGSYEQYF.

The rearrangement uses TRBV28 and TRBJ2-7; D may be TRBD2 (5 bases). V lost 7 bases, J lost 3 bases, and 10 bases lay in between. The CDR3 has 12 residues. Per the germline V gene, CDR1 is MDHEN and CDR2 is SYDVKM. CDR3 bases: TGTGCCAGCAAAACTACTAGCTACGAGCAGTACTTC. Protein: CASKTTSYEQYF.

The CDR3 sequence is CASSVQATNEKLFF. For the CDR3, the DNA is TGTGCCAGCAGCGTACAGGCAACTAATGAAAAACTGTTTTTT. This chain links TRBV9 with TRBJ1-4; the D is unclear. This CDR3 spans 14 amino acids. V lost 1 base, J lost 0 bases, and 4 bases lay in between. CDR1 is SGDLS and CDR2 is YYNGEE in the germline V gene.

V is TRBV15 and J is TRBJ1-1; 7 nucleotides align to TRBD1. The V gene's germline CDR1 is LNHNV and CDR2 YYDKDF (reference sequence). The CDR3 runs 14 residues. Trimming at V came to 0 bases and at J to 12 bases, leaving 10 bases not matched to a gene. CDR3 bases: TGTGCCACCAGCAGAGATCGAGGGACAGTTCGAACTTTCTTT. Encoded protein: CATSRDRGTVRTFF.

This chain joins TRBV19 and TRBJ1-2, with D unclear. The germline CDR1 and CDR2 sequences are LNHDA and SQIVND (reference sequence). The CDR3 consists of 13 residues. The V end was cut by 5 bases, the J end by 6 bases, with 13 bases between. The DNA for the CDR3 is TGTGCCAGTAGTTCCCCCCCCAGGAATGGCTACACCTTC. It codes for CASSSPPRNGYTF. The variable domain in full, completed from reference TRBV19 and TRBJ1-2, reads DGGITQSPKYLFRKEGQNVTLSCEQNLNHDAMYWYRQDPGQGLRLIYYSQIVNDFQKGDIAEGYSVSREKKESFPLTVTSAQKNPTAFYLCASSSPPRNGYTFGSGTRLTVV.

V and J are TRBV28 and TRBJ2-2; tentatively, D is TRBD1 (8 bases). The CDR3 has 16 amino acids. Looked up from germline, CDR1 is MDHEN and CDR2 is SYDVKM. V lost 3 bases and J lost 3, with 14 bases in between. The CDR3 protein is CASSLITGGDTGELFF. For the CDR3, the DNA is TGTGCCAGCAGTTTGATCACAGGGGGGGACACCGGGGAGCTGTTTTTT.

The CDR3 is CASSPGGGGTRGTQYF. CDR3 bases: TGTGCCAGCTCACCCGGCGGGGGAGGGACTCGCGGGACCCAGTACTTC. The rearrangement joins TRBV18 to TRBJ2-5; 7 positions match TRBD2. This CDR3 region has 16 residues. Germline CDR1 reads KGHSH; CDR2 reads LQKENI. The ends lost 3 bases at V and 7 bases at J; junction bases unmatched: 14. Full variable domain (remainder filled in from reference TRBV18 and TRBJ2-5): NAGVMQNPRHLVRRRGQEARLRCSPMKGHSHVYWYRQLPEEGLKFMVYLQKENIIDESGMPKERFSAEFPKEGPSILRIQQVVRGDSAAYFCASSPGGGGTRGTQYFGPGTRLLVL.

This chain joins TRBV28 and TRBJ2-1; 9 nucleotides agree with TRBD2. With V trimmed by 8 bases and J by 6 bases, 26 bases remained unmatched. The CDR3 extends over 20 amino acids. CDR1 is MDHEN, CDR2 SYDVKM, per germline. The CDR3 region is CASSPPQGRASGIFRNEQFF. The CDR3 DNA follows: TGTGCCAGCTCACCTCCCCAGGGGAGGGCTAGCGGGATATTCCGCAATGAGCAGTTCTTC.

The chain carries TRBV5-4 and TRBJ1-1; weak D call: TRBD1 (5 bases). CDR3 length: 16 residues. Germline CDR1 is SGHNT and CDR2 is YYREEE (reference sequence). Trimming took 1 base from V and 1 from J, leaving 14 bases between them. CDR3 sequence: CASSLRFGASNTEAFF. The CDR3 DNA sequence: TGTGCCAGCAGCTTGAGGTTTGGGGCATCGAACACTGAAGCTTTCTTT. The entire variable domain, with the rest obtained from reference TRBV5-4 and TRBJ1-1, is as follows: ETGVTQSPTHLIKTRGQQVTLRCSSQSGHNTVSWYQQALGQGPQFIFQYYREEENGRGNFPPRFSGLQFPNYSSELNVNALELDDSALYLCASSLRFGASNTEAFFGQGTRLTVV.